A selection of T cell receptor beta chains follows, all from one sample in a study of spatial heterogeneity in lung cancer. TCRdb ran MiXCR on the 5' RACE reads and lists one entry per CDR3 protein. Of some 21,000 distinct CDR3 sequences in the sample, roughly 4.6% were seen once. The sample consisted of PBMCs, taken at surgery. The receptors stem from a male donor with early-stage non-small cell lung cancer. CDR3s leave out the opening cysteine and the closing phenylalanine or tryptophan. The D gene is left open where the match is weak.

cdr3_aa	d_call	v_call	j_call
ATSIPSQRGTYEQY	TRBD2	TRBV15	TRBJ2-7
SALGQGGIYEQY	.	TRBV29-1	TRBJ2-7
ASSYRQVDGYT	.	TRBV6-2/TRBV6-3	TRBJ1-2
ASISGLGALNTGELF	.	TRBV28	TRBJ2-2
ASSQVTGGVEDEQY	TRBD2	TRBV4-1	TRBJ2-7
SARDPGSQY	.	TRBV20-1	TRBJ2-4
TSSDVRGTRETQY	.	TRBV10-2	TRBJ2-5
SAQWGIADTQY	.	TRBV20-1	TRBJ2-3
ASSFTSGGHNEQF	TRBD2	TRBV9	TRBJ2-1
ASSLIQGNEQY	.	TRBV18	TRBJ2-7
ASSLLGRTSTDTQY	.	TRBV28	TRBJ2-3
ASRSPVDTQY	.	TRBV6-5	TRBJ2-3
ASSSRGLAGLTGELF	TRBD2	TRBV12-3/TRBV12-4	TRBJ2-2
ASSLEGGSTEAF	.	TRBV7-9	TRBJ1-1
ASSHKTGMNTEAF	.	TRBV18	TRBJ1-1
ASSQSGDRNSGANVLT	TRBD1	TRBV18	TRBJ2-6
ASSWVGQVNTEAF	.	TRBV5-1	TRBJ1-1
ASSLGGSNTGELF	.	TRBV28	TRBJ2-2
ASSEGPGYGVGEQY	.	TRBV6-4	TRBJ2-7
ASSLVRGDTQY	.	TRBV7-2	TRBJ2-3
ASSAGGRAVGNEKLF	.	TRBV12-3/TRBV12-4	TRBJ1-4
ASSRGAGLETQY	.	TRBV25-1	TRBJ2-5
ASSSGGWAETQY	.	TRBV27	TRBJ2-5
ASAGGGGVRGEQY	TRBD2	TRBV2	TRBJ2-7
ASSGGTEETQY	.	TRBV9	TRBJ2-5
ATSRATATGREKLF	.	TRBV15	TRBJ1-4
ASSLVSGPIGRVQY	.	TRBV5-1	TRBJ2-7
ASSLYWDPPRDQY	.	TRBV28	TRBJ2-5
ASSGAGLSYGYT	.	TRBV10-2	TRBJ1-2
ASSFRGSYNEQF	TRBD1	TRBV11-2	TRBJ2-1
SARDSSRQYGYT	.	TRBV20-1	TRBJ1-2
ASSLGRGIGYT	TRBD1	TRBV11-2	TRBJ1-2
ASSMLGWGQETQY	.	TRBV12-3/TRBV12-4	TRBJ2-5
ASSPTRGRNSPLH	TRBD1	TRBV7-2	TRBJ1-6
ASSGANEKLF	.	TRBV7-2	TRBJ1-4
ASSLGQSRGEKLF	.	TRBV7-2	TRBJ1-4
ASSGASSYNEQF	.	TRBV19	TRBJ2-1
ASSLAAEVAGELF	.	TRBV5-6	TRBJ2-2
SAQEGGFDAQY	.	TRBV29-1	TRBJ2-7
ASSVGGHRGTDTQY	.	TRBV9	TRBJ2-3
ASTPRLAGTGGPDTQY	TRBD2	TRBV11-2	TRBJ2-3
ASRSRPDVANEQF	.	TRBV5-1	TRBJ2-1